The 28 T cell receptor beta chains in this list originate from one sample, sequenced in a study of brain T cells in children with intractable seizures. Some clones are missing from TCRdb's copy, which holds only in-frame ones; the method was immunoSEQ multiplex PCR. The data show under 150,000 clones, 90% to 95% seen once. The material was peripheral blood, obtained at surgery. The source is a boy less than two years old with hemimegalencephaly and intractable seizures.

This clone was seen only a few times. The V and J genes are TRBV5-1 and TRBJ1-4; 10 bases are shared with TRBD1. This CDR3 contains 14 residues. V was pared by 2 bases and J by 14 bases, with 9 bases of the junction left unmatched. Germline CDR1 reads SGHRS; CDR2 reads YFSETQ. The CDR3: CASSFGQGEGRLFF. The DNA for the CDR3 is TGCGCCAGCAGCTTTGGACAGGGGGAAGGTCGGCTGTTTTTT.

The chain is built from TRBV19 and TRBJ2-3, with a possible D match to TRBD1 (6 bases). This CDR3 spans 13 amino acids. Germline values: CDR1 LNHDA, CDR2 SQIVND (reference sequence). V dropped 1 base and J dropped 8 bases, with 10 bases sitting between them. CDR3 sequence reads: CASSIVPRGTQYF. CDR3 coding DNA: TGTGCCAGTAGTATAGTTCCCAGGGGTACGCAGTATTTT.

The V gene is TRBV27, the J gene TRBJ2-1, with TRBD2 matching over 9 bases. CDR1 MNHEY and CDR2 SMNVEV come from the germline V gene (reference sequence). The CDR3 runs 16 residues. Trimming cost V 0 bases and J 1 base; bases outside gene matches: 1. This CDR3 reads CASSLSTSGSYNEQFF. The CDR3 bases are TGTGCCAGCAGTTTATCTACTAGCGGGTCCTACAATGAGCAGTTCTTC.

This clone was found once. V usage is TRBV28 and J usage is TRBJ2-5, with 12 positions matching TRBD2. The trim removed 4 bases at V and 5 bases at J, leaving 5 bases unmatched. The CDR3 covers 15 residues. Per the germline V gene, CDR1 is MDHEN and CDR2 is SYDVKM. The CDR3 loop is CASSSAGLAGETQYF. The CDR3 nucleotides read TGTGCCAGCAGTTCTGCCGGACTAGCGGGGGAGACCCAGTACTTC.

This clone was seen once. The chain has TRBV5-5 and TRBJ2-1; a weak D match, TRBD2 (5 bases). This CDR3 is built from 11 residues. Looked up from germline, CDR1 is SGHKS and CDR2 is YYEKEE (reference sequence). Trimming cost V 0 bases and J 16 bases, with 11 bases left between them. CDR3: CASSLARDRFF. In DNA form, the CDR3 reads TGTGCCAGCAGCTTGGCCCGGGATCGATTCTTC.

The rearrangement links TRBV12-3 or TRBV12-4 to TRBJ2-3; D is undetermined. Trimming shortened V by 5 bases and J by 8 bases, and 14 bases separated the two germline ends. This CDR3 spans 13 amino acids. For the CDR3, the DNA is TGTGCCAGCAGTCCCGAGACCCGGAGTACGCAGTATTTT. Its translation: CASSPETRSTQYF.

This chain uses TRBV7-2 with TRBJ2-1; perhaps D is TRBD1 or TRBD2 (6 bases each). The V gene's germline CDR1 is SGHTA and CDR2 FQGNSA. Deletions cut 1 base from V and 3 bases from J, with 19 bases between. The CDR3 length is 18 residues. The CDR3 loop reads CASSLVWGLARSYNEQFF. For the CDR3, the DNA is TGTGCCAGCAGCTTAGTTTGGGGGCTAGCGAGGAGCTACAATGAGCAGTTCTTC.

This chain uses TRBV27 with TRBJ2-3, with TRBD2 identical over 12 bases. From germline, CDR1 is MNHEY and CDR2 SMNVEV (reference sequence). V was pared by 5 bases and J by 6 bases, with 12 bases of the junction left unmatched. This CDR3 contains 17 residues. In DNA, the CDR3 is TGTGCCAGCAGTCCAACCAGACTAGCGGGAGTGATGGATACGCAGTATTTT. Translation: CASSPTRLAGVMDTQYF.

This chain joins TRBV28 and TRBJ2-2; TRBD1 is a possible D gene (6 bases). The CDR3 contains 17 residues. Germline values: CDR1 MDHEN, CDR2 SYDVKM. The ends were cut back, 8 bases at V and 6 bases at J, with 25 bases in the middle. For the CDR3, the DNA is TGTGCCAGCGCACCTCTGCCGGGCAGGGGATTCCCCGGGGAGCTGTTTTTT. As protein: CASAPLPGRGFPGELFF.

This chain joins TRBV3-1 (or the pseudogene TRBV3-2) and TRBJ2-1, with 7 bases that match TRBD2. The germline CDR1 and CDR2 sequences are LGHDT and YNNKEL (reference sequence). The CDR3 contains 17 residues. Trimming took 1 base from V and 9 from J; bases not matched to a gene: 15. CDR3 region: CASSQGNRRREKVEQFF. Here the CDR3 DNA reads TGTGCCAGCAGCCAAGGGAATCGGCGGCGGGAGAAGGTTGAGCAGTTCTTC.

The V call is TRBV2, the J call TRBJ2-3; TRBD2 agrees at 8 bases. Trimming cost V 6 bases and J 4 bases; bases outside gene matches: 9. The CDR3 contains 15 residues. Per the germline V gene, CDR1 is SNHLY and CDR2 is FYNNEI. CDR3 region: CASSLAGGSPDTQYF. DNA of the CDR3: TGTGCCAGCAGCCTAGCGGGCGGGAGCCCAGATACGCAGTATTTT.

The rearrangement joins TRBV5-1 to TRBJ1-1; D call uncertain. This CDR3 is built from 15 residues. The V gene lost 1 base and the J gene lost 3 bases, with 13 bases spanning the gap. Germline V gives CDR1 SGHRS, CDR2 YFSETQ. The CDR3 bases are TGCGCCAGCAGCTTGCAGCGGACTTCGCACACTGAAGCTTTCTTT. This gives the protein CASSLQRTSHTEAFF.

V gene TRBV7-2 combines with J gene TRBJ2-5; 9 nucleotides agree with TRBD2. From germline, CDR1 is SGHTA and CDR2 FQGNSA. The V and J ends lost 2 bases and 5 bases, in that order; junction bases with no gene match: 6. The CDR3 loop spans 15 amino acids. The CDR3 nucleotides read TGTGCCAGCAGCTTATTGGGTCTAGCGGGGGAGACCCAGTACTTC. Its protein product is CASSLLGLAGETQYF.

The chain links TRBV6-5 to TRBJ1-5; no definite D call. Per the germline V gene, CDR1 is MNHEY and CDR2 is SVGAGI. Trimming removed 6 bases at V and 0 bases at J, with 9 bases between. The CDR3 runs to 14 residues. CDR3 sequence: CASSGRYSNQPQHF. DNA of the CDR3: TGTGCCAGCAGCGGGAGATATAGCAATCAGCCCCAGCATTTT.

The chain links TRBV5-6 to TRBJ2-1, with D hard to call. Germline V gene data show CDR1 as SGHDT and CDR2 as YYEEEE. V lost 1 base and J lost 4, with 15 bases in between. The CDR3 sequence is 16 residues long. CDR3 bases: TGTGCCAGCAGCTTGTTCTTGCCAGCTAAGTACAATGAGCAGTTCTTC. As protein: CASSLFLPAKYNEQFF. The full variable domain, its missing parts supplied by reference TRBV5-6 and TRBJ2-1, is DAGVTQSPTHLIKTRGQQVTLRCSPKSGHDTVSWYQQALGQGPQFIFQYYEEEERQRGNFPDRFSGHQFPNYSSELNVNALLLGDSALYLCASSLFLPAKYNEQFFGPGTRLTVL.

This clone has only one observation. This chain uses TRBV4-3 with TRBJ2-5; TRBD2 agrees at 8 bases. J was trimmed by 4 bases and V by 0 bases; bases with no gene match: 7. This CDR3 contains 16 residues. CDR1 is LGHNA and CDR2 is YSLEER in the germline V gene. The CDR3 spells CASSQDGVLAGETQYF. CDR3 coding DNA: TGCGCCAGCAGCCAAGATGGGGTTCTAGCGGGAGAGACCCAGTACTTC.

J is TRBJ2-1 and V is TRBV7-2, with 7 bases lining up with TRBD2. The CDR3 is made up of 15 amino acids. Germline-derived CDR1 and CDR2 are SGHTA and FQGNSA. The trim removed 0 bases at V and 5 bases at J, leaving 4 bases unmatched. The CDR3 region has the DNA TGTGCCAGCAGCTTAGCGGGGACTACCAACAATGAGCAGTTCTTC. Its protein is CASSLAGTTNNEQFF.

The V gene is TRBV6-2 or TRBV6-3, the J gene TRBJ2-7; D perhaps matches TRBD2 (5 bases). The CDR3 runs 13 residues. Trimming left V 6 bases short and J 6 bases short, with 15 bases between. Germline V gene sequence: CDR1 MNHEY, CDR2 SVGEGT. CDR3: CASSLDWGSEQYF. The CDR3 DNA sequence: TGTGCCAGCAGCTTGGACTGGGGTTCCGAGCAGTACTTC.

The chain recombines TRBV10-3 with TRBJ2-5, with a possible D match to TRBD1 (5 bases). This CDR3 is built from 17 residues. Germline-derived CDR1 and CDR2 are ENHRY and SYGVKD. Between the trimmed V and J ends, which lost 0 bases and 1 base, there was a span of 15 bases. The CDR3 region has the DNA TGTGCCATCAGTGAGTCGGTTGCAGGGTCTGGCCAAGAGACCCAGTACTTC. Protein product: CAISESVAGSGQETQYF.

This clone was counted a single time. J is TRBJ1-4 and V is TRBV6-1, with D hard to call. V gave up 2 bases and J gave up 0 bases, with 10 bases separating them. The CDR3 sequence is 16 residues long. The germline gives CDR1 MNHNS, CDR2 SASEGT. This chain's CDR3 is CASSERKLATNEKLFF. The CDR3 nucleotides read TGTGCCAGCAGTGAACGCAAGCTTGCAACTAATGAAAAACTGTTTTTT.

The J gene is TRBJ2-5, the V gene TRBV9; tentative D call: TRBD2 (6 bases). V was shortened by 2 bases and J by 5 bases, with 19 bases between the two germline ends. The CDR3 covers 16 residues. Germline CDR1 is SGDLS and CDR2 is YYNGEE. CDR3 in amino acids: CASSVSAGHGTETQYF. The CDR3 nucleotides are TGTGCCAGCAGCGTCTCAGCGGGTCACGGGACCGAGACCCAGTACTTC.

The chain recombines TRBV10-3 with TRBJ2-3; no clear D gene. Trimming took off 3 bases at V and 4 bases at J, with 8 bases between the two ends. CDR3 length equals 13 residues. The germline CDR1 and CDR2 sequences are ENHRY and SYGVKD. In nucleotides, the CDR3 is TGTGCCATCAGTGACCTTGCCGCAGATACGCAGTATTTT. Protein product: CAISDLAADTQYF.

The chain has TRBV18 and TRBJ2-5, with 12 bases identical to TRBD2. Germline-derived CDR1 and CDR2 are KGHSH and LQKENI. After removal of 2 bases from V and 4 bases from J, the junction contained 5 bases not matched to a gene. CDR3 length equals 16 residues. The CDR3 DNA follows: TGTGCCAGCTCACCAATGGCTAGCGGGAGGGGAGAGACCCAGTACTTC. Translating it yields CASSPMASGRGETQYF.

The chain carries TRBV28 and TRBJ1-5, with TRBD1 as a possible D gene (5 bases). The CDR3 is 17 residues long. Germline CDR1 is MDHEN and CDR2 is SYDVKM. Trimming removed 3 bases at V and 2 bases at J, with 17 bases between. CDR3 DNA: TGTGCCAGCAGTTTTGGGCAGGGCGGACGTCGCAATCAGCCCCAGCATTTT. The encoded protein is CASSFGQGGRRNQPQHF.

The DNA of the CDR3 is TGCAGCGTGAGACCGGGACTAGCGACAGATACGCAGTATTTT. This encodes CSVRPGLATDTQYF. The chain is built from TRBV29-1 and TRBJ2-3, with 10 bases that match TRBD2. The CDR3 is 14 residues long. The V gene's germline CDR1 is SQVTM and CDR2 ANQGSEA. After removal of 6 bases from V and 3 bases from J, the junction contained 6 bases not matched to a gene.

The chain's CDR3 is CASTGLSPAGELFF. CDR3 nucleotide sequence: TGCGCCAGCACCGGCTTAAGCCCGGCTGGGGAGCTGTTTTTT. The gene calls are TRBV5-1 and TRBJ2-2, with D unclear. The CDR3 contains 14 residues. V lost 6 bases and J lost 8, with 17 bases in between. Germline V gives CDR1 SGHRS, CDR2 YFSETQ.

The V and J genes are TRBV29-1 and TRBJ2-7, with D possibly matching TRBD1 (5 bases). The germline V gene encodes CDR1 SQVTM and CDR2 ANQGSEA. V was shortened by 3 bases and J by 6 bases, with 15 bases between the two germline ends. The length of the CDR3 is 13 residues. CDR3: CSVEVQGRLEQYF. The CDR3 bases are TGCAGCGTTGAGGTTCAGGGCCGCCTCGAGCAGTACTTC.

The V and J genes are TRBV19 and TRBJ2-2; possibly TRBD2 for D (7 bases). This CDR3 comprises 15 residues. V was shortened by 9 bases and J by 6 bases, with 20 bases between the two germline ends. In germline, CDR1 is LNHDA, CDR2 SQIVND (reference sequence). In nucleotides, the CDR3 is TGTGCCAGCCAAAGTTGGAGAGGGGGGGCCGGGGAGCTGTTTTTT. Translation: CASQSWRGGAGELFF.